This entry describes one T cell receptor beta chain. TCRdb's copy holds only in-frame clones and misses some; the assay was immunoSEQ multiplex PCR. Found here are over 85,000 clones, roughly four fifths of them singletons; the top ten hold 9.9%. This specimen comes from a study of blood T cell repertoires in COVID-19. Germline V CDR1 and CDR2: GTSNPN, SVGIG (reference sequence). Losses at the gene ends were 0 bases for V and 9 bases for J; bases not matched to a gene: 11. CDR3 length: 16 residues. This clonotype was sampled from a man aged 35 to 55 with active or convalescent COVID-19. The chain is built from TRBV30 and TRBJ1-4; 9 bases fit TRBD1. The sample was peripheral blood. The CDR3 is CAWSVKGQGRIKKLFF. DNA for the CDR3: TGTGCCTGGAGTGTGAAAGGACAGGGGAGAATCAAAAAACTGTTTTTT.